The next 26 T cell receptor beta chains were all read from a single sample in a study of vaccination and CD4 T cells after COVID-19. Noted treatment: roughly ten-day PBMC culture with coronavirus spike peptide pools or control peptides (ViraFEST assay). Cultured CD4+ T cell DNA was sequenced using the Oncomine TCR Beta short-read assay. TCRdb recomputed calls from the PCR reads with MiXCR, one row per CDR3 protein. In the table there are around 15,000 distinct CDR3 sequences, 72% of which are singletons. These receptors lack a known antigen. Sequences were obtained from CD4+ T cells from blood, cultured in vitro. The receptors originated from a human donor who had recovered from COVID-19.

This chain links TRBV27 with TRBJ1-2; TRBD1 is a possible D gene (5 bases). Trimming took 6 bases from V and 4 from J, leaving 15 bases between them. This CDR3 region has 14 residues. The germline V gene has CDR1 MNHEY and CDR2 SMNVEV (reference sequence). For the CDR3, the DNA is TGTGCCAGCAGGCCCCTCGGGACGGCCTATGGCTACACCTTC. It specifies CASRPLGTAYGYTF.

The rearrangement joins TRBV11-3 to TRBJ2-1; a possible D gene is TRBD2 (6 bases). The germline CDR1 and CDR2 sequences are SGHNT and YENEEA. Trimming removed 5 bases from V and 8 bases from J, with 22 bases in between. The CDR3 sequence is 16 residues long. CDR3 in amino acids: CASSPDGRGGIDEQFF. CDR3 in DNA: TGTGCCAGCAGCCCCGATGGTCGGGGCGGGATCGATGAGCAGTTCTTC.

This clonotype turned up a few times. The CDR3 sequence is CASSPLRSEPQHF. CDR3 coding DNA: TGTGCCAGCAGTCCACTCCGGAGCGAGCCCCAGCATTTT. The chain is built from TRBV27 and TRBJ1-5, with no clear D. V lost 5 bases, J lost 8 bases, and 13 bases lay in between. Germline assignment: CDR1 MNHEY and CDR2 SMNVEV (reference sequence). The CDR3 is 13 amino acids.

This chain joins TRBV19 and TRBJ1-4; 8 bases line up with TRBD1. The ends lost 4 bases at V and 2 bases at J; junction bases unmatched: 3. In germline, CDR1 is LNHDA, CDR2 SQIVND (reference sequence). This CDR3 contains 15 residues. This CDR3 is CASSTNRGTNEKLFF. The CDR3 coding sequence is TGTGCCAGTAGTACGAACAGGGGGACTAATGAAAAACTGTTTTTT.

This clonotype was picked up one time. The rearrangement uses TRBV6-2 or TRBV6-3 and TRBJ2-7; 10 bases agree with TRBD2. The CDR3 is 17 amino acids. Trimming at V came to 0 bases and at J to 3 bases, leaving 8 bases not matched to a gene. Germline loops: CDR1 MNHEY, CDR2 SVGEGT. CDR3 sequence (DNA): TGTGCCAGCAGTTACTCGTTGGGACTAGCGAGAAACTACGAGCAGTACTTC. As protein: CASSYSLGLARNYEQYF.

This chain joins TRBV6-1 and TRBJ2-5; 13 positions agree with TRBD2. The V gene end was trimmed by 5 bases and the J gene end by 9 bases; junction bases not matched to a gene: 6. The CDR3 has 14 residues. The germline V gene encodes CDR1 MNHNS and CDR2 SASEGT. CDR3 DNA: TGTGCCAGCAGTCCACTAGCGGGAGGGGGGGCCCAGTACTTC. This codes for CASSPLAGGGAQYF.

The chain recombines TRBV18 with TRBJ1-1; D is possibly TRBD1 (6 bases). Germline V gives CDR1 KGHSH, CDR2 LQKENI. The CDR3 covers 14 residues. V dropped 4 bases and J dropped 4 bases, with 13 bases sitting between them. CDR3 sequence: CASSLRQASTEAFF. The CDR3 region has the DNA TGTGCCAGCTCACTAAGACAGGCCAGCACTGAAGCTTTCTTT. Complete variable domain (other parts from reference TRBV18 and TRBJ1-1): NAGVMQNPRHLVRRRGQEARLRCSPMKGHSHVYWYRQLPEEGLKFMVYLQKENIIDESGMPKERFSAEFPKEGPSILRIQQVVRGDSAAYFCASSLRQASTEAFFGQGTRLTVV.

The V and J genes are TRBV6-2 or TRBV6-3 and TRBJ2-7, with 7 bases matching TRBD1. Germline V lookup: CDR1 MNHEY, CDR2 SVGEGT. After removal of 6 bases from V and 0 bases from J, the junction contained 8 bases not matched to a gene. This CDR3 contains 15 residues. This CDR3 is CASSYRQGPSYEQYF. DNA of the CDR3: TGTGCCAGCAGCTACCGACAGGGCCCCTCCTACGAGCAGTACTTC.

This clonotype appeared a few times. The chain uses TRBV27 and TRBJ2-2; weak D call: TRBD2 (6 bases). The ends were cut back, 3 bases at V and 2 bases at J, with 13 bases in the middle. The germline V gene encodes CDR1 MNHEY and CDR2 SMNVEV (reference sequence). This CDR3 spans 16 amino acids. The CDR3 DNA is TGTGCCAGCAGTTTCGTCGGACTACCAAACACCGGGGAGCTGTTTTTT. It codes for CASSFVGLPNTGELFF.

This clonotype was picked up a small number of times. The chain uses TRBV7-2 and TRBJ1-2; 8 bases are a match to TRBD1. The germline V gene encodes CDR1 SGHTA and CDR2 FQGNSA. The trim removed 4 bases at V and 4 bases at J, leaving 8 bases unmatched. The CDR3 contains 15 residues. The CDR3 is CASSSDRVWGYGYTF. The CDR3 coding sequence is TGTGCCAGCAGCTCGGACAGGGTGTGGGGCTATGGCTACACCTTC.

V is TRBV5-8 and J is TRBJ1-2; 8 bases map to TRBD1. The CDR3 is 13 residues long. V gave up 3 bases and J gave up 5 bases; unmatched junction bases: 3. CDR1 is SGHTS and CDR2 is YDEGEE in the germline V gene. The CDR3 DNA reads TGTGCCAGCAGCTCCAGGGGGCCATATGGCTACACCTTC. This codes for CASSSRGPYGYTF.

The chain carries TRBV7-3 and TRBJ2-6, with D unclear. Germline V gene sequence: CDR1 SGHTA, CDR2 FQGTGA. This CDR3 has 15 residues. V lost 3 bases and J 2 bases, leaving 8 bases between the germline ends. Here the CDR3 reads CASSLTRAGANVLTF. For the CDR3, the DNA is TGTGCCAGCAGCTTGACAAGGGCTGGGGCCAACGTCCTGACTTTC. The variable domain in full, with the rest retrieved from reference TRBV7-3 and TRBJ2-6, is GAGVSQTPSNKVTEKGKYVELRCDPISGHTALYWYRQSLGQGPEFLIYFQGTGAADDSGLPNDRFFAVRPEGSVSTLKIQRTERGDSAVYLCASSLTRAGANVLTFGAGSRLTVL.

This clonotype occurred a few times. This rearrangement joins TRBV20-1 to TRBJ2-3; 9 bases agree with TRBD2. Germline CDR1 DFQATT, CDR2 SNEGSKA (reference sequence). J was trimmed by 1 base and V by 6 bases; bases with no gene match: 5. The CDR3 extends over 14 amino acids. CDR3 in amino acids: CSASQREGTDTQYF. CDR3 DNA: TGCAGTGCCAGTCAGCGGGAGGGCACAGATACGCAGTATTTT.

The rearrangement links TRBV11-2 to TRBJ2-5; perhaps TRBD2 as D (6 bases). The V and J ends lost 6 bases and 3 bases respectively, with 17 bases between them. Germline lookup yields CDR1 SGHAT and CDR2 FQNNGV. The CDR3 sequence is 15 residues long. For the CDR3, the DNA is TGTGCCAGCAGTAGGGAAACGGAGGGGAAAGAGACCCAGTACTTC. Its protein product is CASSRETEGKETQYF.

For the CDR3, the DNA is TGTGCCACCCATCAGGGTGTACAGAACACTGAAGCTTTCTTT. Translation gives CATHQGVQNTEAFF. This chain uses TRBV10-3 with TRBJ1-1; D is possibly TRBD1 (5 bases). CDR1 and CDR2 from the germline V gene are ENHRY and SYGVKD. The CDR3 is 14 residues long. Trimming shortened V by 10 bases and J by 1 base, and 16 bases separated the two germline ends.

The chain has TRBV20-1 and TRBJ1-5, with D unresolved. V lost 3 bases, J lost 0 bases, and 24 bases lay in between. Germline CDR1 reads DFQATT; CDR2 reads SNEGSKA (reference sequence). The CDR3 covers 19 residues. CDR3 sequence (DNA): TGCAGTGCTAGTGACAAAGCAAGGAATCTTGCATATAGCAATCAGCCCCAGCATTTT. Translated, it gives CSASDKARNLAYSNQPQHF.

Only one count was recorded for this clonotype. V is TRBV7-6 and J is TRBJ1-5, with D unclear. The CDR3 is 13 amino acids. Trimming took 3 bases from V and 4 from J, leaving 7 bases between them. The germline CDR1 and CDR2 sequences are SGHVS and FNYEAQ. The CDR3 DNA reads TGTGCCAGCAGCTTGAGGATTAATCAGCCCCAGCATTTT. Translation: CASSLRINQPQHF.

In its sample, this clonotype is large. This chain links TRBV6-2 or TRBV6-3 with TRBJ2-5; D remains unclear. Germline CDR1 is MNHEY and CDR2 is SVGEGT. V was cut by 0 bases and J by 5 bases, with 13 bases left in between. The length of the CDR3 is 15 residues. The DNA of the CDR3 is TGTGCCAGCAGTTACTCGGCAGCGCTAATGGAGACCCAGTACTTC. Protein: CASSYSAALMETQYF.

The chain couples TRBV7-9 to TRBJ1-1; TRBD1 aligns across 7 bases. Trimming removed 5 bases from V and 6 bases from J; junction bases left unmatched: 12. The CDR3 runs 15 residues. The germline CDR1 and CDR2 sequences are SEHNR and FQNEAQ (reference sequence). The chain's CDR3 is CASSATDRVTSEAFF. In nucleotides, the CDR3 is TGTGCCAGCAGCGCTACCGACAGGGTAACCTCTGAAGCTTTCTTT.

The chain joins TRBV11-1 to TRBJ1-5, with D maybe TRBD1 (5 bases). The V end was cut by 5 bases, the J end by 4 bases, with 15 bases between. This CDR3 has 15 residues. CDR1 and CDR2 (germline): SGHAT, FQDESV (reference sequence). The chain's CDR3 is CASSPGRGINQPQHF. CDR3 DNA sequence: TGTGCCAGCAGCCCGGGGCGCGGGATAAATCAGCCCCAGCATTTT.

J is TRBJ2-5 and V is TRBV20-1, with 9 bases lining up with TRBD2. This CDR3 region has 13 residues. Germline values: CDR1 DFQATT, CDR2 SNEGSKA (reference sequence). The J segment lost 4 bases and the V segment lost 5 bases, leaving 5 bases of the junction unmatched. CDR3 sequence (DNA): TGCAGTGCTCCCCTAGCGGGGATAGAGACCCAGTACTTC. Residues: CSAPLAGIETQYF.

The V gene is TRBV7-7, the J gene TRBJ2-5, with a tentative D call TRBD2 (5 bases). Germline CDR1 is SSHAT and CDR2 is FNYEAQ (reference sequence). The CDR3 extends over 14 amino acids. Trimming cost V 5 bases and J 1 base, with 11 bases left between them. In nucleotides, the CDR3 is TGTGCCAGCAGCCAAGGAGGACCCCAAGAGACCCAGTACTTC. This encodes CASSQGGPQETQYF.

This CDR3 is CASNNKQGSNQPQHF. Written as DNA, the CDR3 is TGTGCCAGCAACAATAAACAGGGGAGCAATCAGCCCCAGCATTTT. The V gene is TRBV12-3 or TRBV12-4, the J gene TRBJ1-5; 7 bases are shared with TRBD1. V trimming: 7 bases; J trimming: 1 base; junction bases outside the gene matches: 7. This CDR3 comprises 15 residues.

The chain is built from TRBV28 and TRBJ1-2, with a tentative D call TRBD1 (6 bases). Trimming took 5 bases from V and 1 from J, leaving 11 bases between them. In germline, CDR1 is MDHEN, CDR2 SYDVKM. This CDR3 has 14 amino acids. CDR3 region: CASSLRGSNYGYTF. The CDR3 DNA follows: TGTGCCAGCAGTCTCAGGGGTAGTAACTATGGCTACACCTTC.

The genes are TRBV27 and TRBJ2-3; perhaps D is TRBD1 or TRBD2 (6 bases each). CDR1 and CDR2 from the germline V gene are MNHEY and SMNVEV (reference sequence). The CDR3 contains 18 residues. Trimming took off 4 bases at V and 1 base at J, with 21 bases between the two ends. In DNA form, the CDR3 reads TGTGCCAGCAGTTCAGGACTATCCCGGAGGGGGGGCACAGATACGCAGTATTTT. It encodes CASSSGLSRRGGTDTQYF.

This clonotype occurred a few times. The rearrangement uses TRBV6-1 and TRBJ1-5; 10 bases align to TRBD1. V gave up 3 bases and J gave up 3 bases; unmatched junction bases: 11. From germline, CDR1 is MNHNS and CDR2 SASEGT. The CDR3 has 18 amino acids. The CDR3 DNA is TGTGCCAGCAGTGATATGTCCCCGGGACAGGGGATCAATCAGCCCCAGCATTTT. Translating it yields CASSDMSPGQGINQPQHF.